Below, 7 T cell receptor beta chains from the same sample are listed, as sequenced in a study of vaccination and CD4 T cells after COVID-19 (dated by TCRdb to the early 2020s). These TCRs are of unknown antigen specificity. The sample's treatment or condition label, decoded: roughly 10-day PBMC culture with coronavirus spike peptide pools or control peptides (ViraFEST assay). Library preparation was by PCR. Data came from an Illumina iSeq 100. DNA from cultured CD4+ T cells was subjected to TCR sequencing with the Oncomine TCR Beta short-read assay at the Johns Hopkins FTIC core. Starting from the raw public reads, TCRdb applied fastp trimming at Q25, assembled clones with MiXCR and retained in-frame beta chains. For every CDR3 protein sequence, its rows merge into one entry that carries the most common genes and DNA. This sample holds over 10,000 distinct CDR3 sequences; 70% to 80% were observed only once. Roughly 19% of the sample comes from the top ten.

The sequencing sample was made of CD4+ T cells from blood, cultured in vitro. These receptors were obtained from a human donor who had recovered from COVID-19.

The genes are TRBV7-9 and TRBJ2-2; D might be TRBD2 (5 bases). The germline CDR1 and CDR2 sequences are SEHNR and FQNEAQ (reference sequence). V lost 6 bases, J lost 2 bases, and 10 bases lay in between. This CDR3 spans 14 amino acids. CDR3 loop: CASRYSENTGELFF. CDR3 DNA sequence: TGTGCCAGCAGATATAGCGAAAACACCGGGGAGCTGTTTTTT. Full variable domain (remainder filled in from reference TRBV7-9 and TRBJ2-2): DTGVSQNPRHKITKRGQNVTFRCDPISEHNRLYWYRQTLGQGPEFLTYFQNEAQLEKSRLLSDRFSAERPKGSFSTLEIQRTEQGDSAMYLCASRYSENTGELFFGEGSRLTVL.

The CDR3 coding sequence is TGTGCCAGCAGCTTATGGGGAGGGAATTCACCCCTCCACTTT. Translating it yields CASSLWGGNSPLHF. The gene calls are TRBV7-2 and TRBJ1-6, with unresolved D. Germline-derived CDR1 and CDR2 are SGHTA and FQGNSA. Trimming took 2 bases from V and 7 from J, leaving 9 bases between them. The CDR3 contains 14 residues.

The chain has TRBV7-2 and TRBJ1-2; D is unclear. Germline V gene sequence: CDR1 SGHTA, CDR2 FQGNSA. The V end was cut by 5 bases, the J end by 11 bases, with 12 bases between. This CDR3 is built from 11 residues. CDR3 DNA sequence: TGTGCCAGCAGCAACTTCCCCCTGTACACCTTC. It yields the protein CASSNFPLYTF.

CDR3 residues: CASRTSGRLKTQYF. The CDR3 DNA follows: TGTGCCAGCAGGACTAGCGGGAGGTTAAAGACCCAGTACTTC. The V and J genes are TRBV28 and TRBJ2-5; 13 bases map to TRBD2. From germline, CDR1 is MDHEN and CDR2 SYDVKM. The ends lost 6 bases at V and 6 bases at J; junction bases unmatched: 4. The CDR3 has 14 residues.

The J gene is TRBJ2-3, the V gene TRBV7-2, with D possibly being TRBD1 (5 bases). This CDR3 region has 13 residues. The ends were cut back, 3 bases at V and 3 bases at J, with 7 bases in the middle. Per the germline V gene, CDR1 is SGHTA and CDR2 is FQGNSA. Here the CDR3 reads CASSFHRTDTQYF. The CDR3 DNA is TGTGCCAGCAGCTTCCACAGGACAGATACGCAGTATTTT.

By share, this clonotype ranks as large. V usage is TRBV7-2 and J usage is TRBJ2-3; no reliable D call. Germline CDR1 SGHTA, CDR2 FQGNSA. Between the trimmed V and J ends, which lost 2 bases and 2 bases, there was a span of 2 bases. The CDR3 contains 12 residues. DNA for the CDR3: TGTGCCAGCAGCTTATACACAGATACGCAGTATTTT. Protein sequence: CASSLYTDTQYF.

The chain joins TRBV27 to TRBJ2-5; D possibly corresponds to TRBD2 (6 bases). The V end lost 3 bases, the J end lost 3 bases, and 11 bases lay between the germline ends. The CDR3 contains 14 residues. The V gene's germline CDR1 is MNHEY and CDR2 SMNVEV (reference sequence). DNA of the CDR3: TGTGCCAGCAGTTTTGAACGCGGGAAAGAGACCCAGTACTTC. Residues: CASSFERGKETQYF.